This T cell receptor beta chain was identified in a study of beta chain features in type 1 diabetes. The study, taken as a whole, reports: Reads derived from cDNA could over-represent cells showing high TCR expression. Shorter templates may be favored by PCR, equally so in patients and controls. Among type 1 diabetes patients, VDJ junctions had fewer insertions and more deletions.

The CDR3 length is 14 residues. The germline V gene encodes CDR1 MNHEY and CDR2 SVGAGI. Isolated RNA was reverse transcribed in full, so expressed TCRB transcripts were sequenced. Profiling relied on immunoSEQ multiplex PCR, and the TCRdb table lists in-frame clones only, not all of them. The sample holds more than 150,000 clones, over 8.5% seen once. About this clone itself: The antigen is not known. One end of the junction does not line up with germline, which may come from a read error.

The clonotype originates from a man between 18 and 35 years old in good health. This rearrangement joins TRBV6-5 to TRBJ2-5; TRBD1 matches 8 bases. Sequenced sample: central memory CD4+ T cells from blood. The CDR3 protein is CASSYRDRTTAPDF. CDR3 sequence (DNA): TGTGCCAGCAGTTACAGGGACAGGACCACGGCCCCCGACTTC.